This is a list of T cell receptor beta chains from one sample in a study of cytomegalovirus exposure and HLA in healthy donors. Generated by immunoSEQ multiplex PCR, the TCRdb table keeps only in-frame clones and is missing some. Of 100,000 to 150,000 clones in the sample, roughly 80% were seen once. Source material: PBMCs. The receptors stem from a woman aged 40 to 50 in good health and CMV-seronegative. CDR3s include the opening cysteine and the closing phenylalanine or tryptophan. The D gene is left open where the match is weak. Size values are once, few and many counts, or a class for expanded clones, and some rows have none.

-,-,TRBJ1-2,TRBV2,TGTGCCAGCAGTGACGGCAGGCTTACAATTAACTATGGCTACACCTTC,CASSDGRLTINYGYTF
-,TRBD1,TRBJ2-7,TRBV27,TGTGCCAGCAGTCTACTAGGGACAGGGAACCACGAGCAGTACTTC,CASSLLGTGNHEQYF
-,TRBD2,TRBJ2-1,TRBV2,TGTGCCAGCAGCTGGGCTAGCGGGAAGGGAAATGAGCAGTTCTTC,CASSWASGKGNEQFF
few,-,TRBJ2-2,TRBV5-8,TGTGCCAGCAGCTTGGGGCTAGTTAACCTAGATGCGAACACCGGGGAGCTGTTTTTT,CASSLGLVNLDANTGELFF
-,TRBD1,TRBJ1-2,TRBV27,TGTGCCAGCAATCCTCTGGGACAGGGCCCTAGCTATGGCTACACCTTC,CASNPLGQGPSYGYTF
few,-,TRBJ2-7,TRBV5-6,TGTGCCAGCAGCTTGGACAACTCCTACGAGCAGTACTTC,CASSLDNSYEQYF
-,TRBD2,TRBJ2-5,TRBV7-9,TGTGCCAGCAGCTTAGCGACGGCGGGAGGACCGAAGGAGACCCAGTACTTC,CASSLATAGGPKETQYF
-,-,TRBJ1-4,TRBV6-5,TGTGCCAGCAGTTACATACGGAATGAAAAACTGTTTTTT,CASSYIRNEKLFF
-,-,TRBJ2-3,TRBV9,TGTGCCAGCAGCGTATCCCTCGGCAGCGGCAGCACAGATACGCAGTATTTT,CASSVSLGSGSTDTQYF
few,-,TRBJ2-3,TRBV28,TGTGCCAGCACGGAGCTAGGCACAGATACGCAGTATTTT,CASTELGTDTQYF
-,TRBD1,TRBJ1-2,TRBV4-1,TGCGCCAGCAGCCACCAGACAGGGTATGGCTACACCTTC,CASSHQTGYGYTF
once,-,TRBJ1-2,TRBV7-9,TGTTCCAGCAGCCCACCCCCCGTACAGACTAACTATGGCTACACCTTC,CSSSPPPVQTNYGYTF
-,-,TRBJ2-6,TRBV18,TGTGCCAGCTCTCACAGGAGCTCTGGGGCCAACGGCCTGACTTTC,CASSHRSSGANGLTF
once,-,TRBJ2-3,TRBV28,TGTGCCAGCAGCCTCCTCGGGTCTGGCGGAGATACGCAGTATTTT,CASSLLGSGGDTQYF
-,TRBD2,TRBJ2-7,TRBV9,TGTGCCAGCAGCGTAGGCTCTAGCGGGACTTACGAGCAGTACTTC,CASSVGSSGTYEQYF
-,-,TRBJ2-5,TRBV7-9,TGTGCCAGCAGCTTAAACTCAGGGGAAGAGACCCAGTACTTC,CASSLNSGEETQYF
-,-,TRBJ2-1,TRBV28,TGTGCCAGCGGACTACCCCAGGGAGAGCAGTTCTTC,CASGLPQGEQFF
-,-,TRBJ1-4,TRBV5-1,TGCGCCAGCAGCTTGGACAGGGTGAATGAAAAACTGTTTTTT,CASSLDRVNEKLFF
-,TRBD2,TRBJ2-1,TRBV9,TGTGCCAGCAGCGTAGTGTCAGGGAGCGGGAGCTCCTACAATGAGCAGTTCTTC,CASSVVSGSGSSYNEQFF
-,TRBD1,TRBJ2-7,TRBV5-1,TGCGCCAGCAGCGCAGGGGGTATTGGCTACGAGCAGTACTTC,CASSAGGIGYEQYF